This passage covers 23 T cell receptor beta chains from one sample sequenced in a study of siplizumab effects on memory and regulatory T cells (dated by TCRdb to between 2018 and 2020). The library was made by the immunoSEQ multiplex PCR assay. In TCRdb, the immuneACCESS table is reduced to in-frame sequences with V and J assigned. These tables do not hold every clone; where another copy was compared, an unresolved V gene accounts for under half, and the others remain unexplained. Present in this sample are approximately 120,000 clones, about 93% of which were seen just once. In total, the top ten clones hold around 0.15% of the sample. Sequenced sample: non-Treg CD4+ T cells sorted from blood. The cell subset or site tag for this specimen amounts to: FACS-sorted unstimulated CD4+ non-regulatory T cells. The receptors shown here come from a human donor in good health.

The chain recombines TRBV2 with TRBJ1-1; the D is unclear. Trimming shortened V by 4 bases and J by 0 bases, and 9 bases separated the two germline ends. Germline-derived CDR1 and CDR2 are SNHLY and FYNNEI. This CDR3 contains 14 residues. The CDR3 loop reads CASSGLGVNTEAFF. The CDR3 nucleotides are TGTGCCAGCAGTGGGCTAGGAGTGAACACTGAAGCTTTCTTT.

This chain uses TRBV6-5 with TRBJ2-5, with no clear D. The CDR3 extends over 12 amino acids. V lost 5 bases, J lost 7 bases, and 11 bases lay in between. Germline V gives CDR1 MNHEY, CDR2 SVGAGI. The CDR3 DNA reads TGTGCCAGCAGTCCCACCCCAAGGACCCAGTACTTC. Protein sequence: CASSPTPRTQYF.

This sequence joins TRBV27 and TRBJ1-1, with D possibly TRBD1 on 6 matching bases. V shed 5 bases and J shed 4 bases, with 20 bases lying between them. The CDR3 has 16 residues. Germline V lookup: CDR1 MNHEY, CDR2 SMNVEV (reference sequence). The CDR3 DNA sequence: TGTGCCAGCAGTCTCTACCCCACAGGGATCGGCACTGAAGCTTTCTTT. Its protein product is CASSLYPTGIGTEAFF.

The chain joins TRBV4-1 to TRBJ1-3; possibly TRBD1 for D (6 bases). This CDR3 comprises 15 residues. Germline V gives CDR1 MGHRA, CDR2 YSYEKL. The V end lost 1 base, the J end lost 0 bases, and 7 bases lay between the germline ends. The chain's CDR3 is CASSQADSSGNTIYF. CDR3 in DNA: TGCGCCAGCAGCCAAGCGGACAGCTCTGGAAACACCATATATTTT.

This clone was detected only once. V is TRBV6-5 and J is TRBJ2-5, with TRBD2 matching over 8 bases. V dropped 2 bases and J dropped 5; count of bases not matched to a gene: 10. Germline V gives CDR1 MNHEY, CDR2 SVGAGI. This CDR3 comprises 16 residues. The CDR3 here is CASSYRRVAGKETQYF. The CDR3 nucleotides are TGTGCCAGCAGTTACCGTAGGGTAGCGGGGAAGGAGACCCAGTACTTC.

V gene TRBV6-6 combines with J gene TRBJ2-7; TRBD1 aligns across 12 bases. Germline CDR1 reads MNHNY; CDR2 reads SVGAGI (reference sequence). The CDR3 has 14 residues. The V and J ends lost 7 bases and 4 bases, in that order; junction bases with no gene match: 5. The CDR3 region is CASITGQGAYEQYF. Here the CDR3 DNA reads TGTGCCAGCATTACGGGACAGGGGGCTTACGAGCAGTACTTC.

The rearrangement links TRBV10-1 to TRBJ1-6; no reliable D call. The CDR3 runs to 16 residues. V lost 0 bases, J lost 9 bases, and 15 bases lay in between. Germline CDR1 and CDR2: WNHNN and SYGVQD (reference sequence). The CDR3 nucleotides are TGCGCCAGCAGTGAGTCGCCGCAAAGGGAAAGTTCACCCCTCCACTTT. Residues: CASSESPQRESSPLHF.

This chain uses TRBV11-2 with TRBJ2-3, with 8 nucleotides matching TRBD2. The germline gives CDR1 SGHAT, CDR2 FQNNGV. V shed 1 base, J shed 0 bases, and the junction held 3 bases outside the gene matches. CDR3 length: 16 amino acids. CDR3 nucleotides: TGTGCCAGCAGCTTAGGGGTAGCGGGGAGCACAGATACGCAGTATTTT. This codes for CASSLGVAGSTDTQYF.

The genes are TRBV6-4 and TRBJ1-5, with a possible D match to TRBD1 (6 bases). This CDR3 contains 13 residues. CDR1 and CDR2 (germline): MRHNA, SNTAGT. V was trimmed by 6 bases and J by 9 bases, leaving 15 bases between them. The chain's CDR3 is CASRGDILTPQHF. The CDR3 DNA is TGTGCCAGCAGAGGGGACATCCTAACGCCCCAGCATTTT.

The chain combines TRBV6-1 with TRBJ1-1; 7 bases are a match to TRBD1. V gave up 6 bases and J gave up 7 bases; unmatched junction bases: 11. The CDR3 spans 14 residues. Germline CDR1 is MNHNS and CDR2 is SASEGT. In nucleotides, the CDR3 is TGTGCCAGCAGGCCCCAGGGGGAGAGGGGTGAAGCTTTCTTT. Protein sequence: CASRPQGERGEAFF.

The chain has TRBV30 and TRBJ1-1; a weak D match, TRBD1 (5 bases). Germline values: CDR1 GTSNPN, CDR2 SVGIG (reference sequence). The ends were cut back, 5 bases at V and 4 bases at J, with 8 bases in the middle. The CDR3 covers 11 residues. CDR3 residues: CAWSDTTEAFF. CDR3 sequence (DNA): TGTGCCTGGTCGGACACCACTGAAGCTTTCTTT.

The V and J genes are TRBV18 and TRBJ2-3; maybe TRBD2 (7 bases). This CDR3 has 16 amino acids. Trimming stripped 3 bases from V and 1 base from J, with 14 bases between. The germline CDR1 and CDR2 sequences are KGHSH and LQKENI. CDR3 bases: TGTGCCAGCTCACCGATGGGCGGGGGCGGCACAGATACGCAGTATTTT. This sequence encodes CASSPMGGGGTDTQYF.

This chain links TRBV7-2 with TRBJ2-3; D call uncertain. The V gene lost 5 bases and the J gene lost 5 bases, with 11 bases spanning the gap. There are 13 residues in the CDR3. Per the germline V gene, CDR1 is SGHTA and CDR2 is FQGNSA. CDR3 sequence: CASSPRPRDTQYF. As DNA, the CDR3 is TGTGCCAGCAGCCCCAGACCAAGAGATACGCAGTATTTT.

The chain is built from TRBV7-9 and TRBJ2-5, with 11 bases identical to TRBD2. Trimming took 1 base from V and 4 from J; bases not matched to a gene: 8. The CDR3 totals 17 residues. Germline V gene sequence: CDR1 SEHNR, CDR2 FQNEAQ (reference sequence). This chain's CDR3 is CASSLEWLAGGGETQYF. Here the CDR3 DNA reads TGTGCCAGCAGCTTAGAGTGGCTAGCGGGGGGCGGAGAGACCCAGTACTTC.

This clone was observed a single time. One end of the junction varies from germline; a read error may be responsible. This chain joins TRBV2 and TRBJ1-3; D is uncertain. CDR3 length: 11 amino acids. The germline V gene has CDR1 SNHLY and CDR2 FYNNEI. Written as DNA, the CDR3 is TGTGCCAGCAGTGAGGACCCTTCTGTCTCTTTT. It specifies CASSEDPSVSF.

In the case of this clone: Other DNA sequences within the sample encode an identical CDR3. The chain has TRBV5-1 and TRBJ2-5, with unresolved D. CDR1 and CDR2 (germline): SGHRS, YFSETQ. This CDR3 region has 12 residues. Trimming took off 0 bases at V and 4 bases at J, with 4 bases between the two ends. DNA for the CDR3: TGCGCCAGCAGCTTGGCCGGAGAGACCCAGTACTTC. Translating it yields CASSLAGETQYF.

The chain joins TRBV14 to TRBJ2-3; 9 bases are a match to TRBD2. CDR1 is SGHDN and CDR2 is FVKESK in the germline V gene. Unmatched junction bases numbered 9, after V lost 0 bases and J lost 2 bases. The CDR3 has 18 residues. The CDR3 nucleotides read TGTGCCAGCAGCCAAGATCTGAAGCGGGGGGTCGACACAGATACGCAGTATTTT. It encodes CASSQDLKRGVDTDTQYF.

The chain carries TRBV7-3 and TRBJ2-6, with D perhaps TRBD2 (6 bases). Germline V gene lookup returns CDR1 SGHTA and CDR2 FQGTGA. Trimming removed 0 bases from V and 2 bases from J, with 17 bases in between. The CDR3 is 19 residues long. CDR3 in DNA: TGTGCCAGCAGCTTAACCCGCGGGACTGTGATCGCTGGGGCCAACGTCCTGACTTTC. Translating it yields CASSLTRGTVIAGANVLTF.

This chain links TRBV6-5 with TRBJ1-2; D possibly corresponds to TRBD1 (5 bases). V was shortened by 5 bases and J by 2 bases, with 12 bases between the two germline ends. The CDR3 has 14 amino acids. Germline lookup yields CDR1 MNHEY and CDR2 SVGAGI. In DNA form, the CDR3 reads TGTGCCAGCAGTCCAGTTGGGGGGAACTATGGCTACACCTTC. Protein sequence: CASSPVGGNYGYTF.

The rearrangement joins TRBV19 to TRBJ1-2; D gene uncertain. With 6 bases removed from V and 3 bases from J, the gap between germline ends came to 11 bases. The CDR3 loop spans 13 amino acids. Germline-derived CDR1 and CDR2 are LNHDA and SQIVND (reference sequence). CDR3: CASRIAQDYGYTF. As DNA, the CDR3 is TGTGCCAGTAGAATTGCACAAGACTATGGCTACACCTTC.

The DNA for the CDR3 is TGTGCCAGCAGTTACGGTGCGGGCGGCGGTGAAAAACTGTTTTTT. This translates into CASSYGAGGGEKLFF. This chain uses TRBV6-5 with TRBJ1-4; D unresolved. V was trimmed by 2 bases and J by 7 bases, leaving 14 bases between them. The CDR3 covers 15 residues. Germline V gives CDR1 MNHEY, CDR2 SVGAGI.

The chain employs TRBV5-5 and TRBJ2-2; either TRBD1 or TRBD2 may fit D (5 bases each). Trimming took 2 bases from V and 4 from J, leaving 15 bases between them. This CDR3 spans 16 amino acids. Looked up from germline, CDR1 is SGHKS and CDR2 is YYEKEE (reference sequence). The CDR3 DNA is TGTGCCAGCAGCTTTGGGACCGGGGTGGGCACCGGGGAGCTGTTTTTT. It encodes CASSFGTGVGTGELFF.

The V call is TRBV4-1, the J call TRBJ2-1; tentatively, D is TRBD1 or TRBD2 (6 bases each). The CDR3 length is 17 residues. Per the germline V gene, CDR1 is MGHRA and CDR2 is YSYEKL. V was cut by 1 base and J by 6 bases, with 19 bases left in between. CDR3 sequence (DNA): TGCGCCAGCAGCCAAGTAAGGGGGGCACCACCGGCCAATGAGCAGTTCTTC. Its protein is CASSQVRGAPPANEQFF.